Each of the 8 T cell receptor beta chains below was sequenced from the same sample in a study of PD-L1 blockade in urothelial cancer. Here immunoSEQ multiplex PCR was the method, and the copy in TCRdb shows in-frame clones only, minus some. The sample holds 50,000 or so clones, approximately 83% seen once. Time point of the sample: peripheral blood 6 weeks after treatment start. The starting material was PBMCs, obtained around atezolizumab (anti-PD-L1) treatment. The receptor set was obtained from a man in his fifties or sixties with urothelial cancer.

The chain has TRBV7-2 and TRBJ2-7, with D possibly matching TRBD1 (6 bases). Per germline, CDR1 SGHTA and CDR2 FQGNSA. This CDR3 spans 16 amino acids. V dropped 5 bases and J dropped 4 bases, with 21 bases sitting between them. CDR3 nucleotides: TGTGCCAGCAGCCTCGGGACATACCAATCCCTATACGAGCAGTACTTC. Its protein product is CASSLGTYQSLYEQYF. Combining the CDR3 with reference TRBV7-2 and TRBJ2-7 gives the whole variable domain GAGVSQSPSNKVTEKGKDVELRCDPISGHTALYWYRQSLGQGLEFLIYFQGNSAPDKSGLPSDRFSAERTGGSVSTLTIQRTQQEDSAVYLCASSLGTYQSLYEQYFGPGTRLTVT.

The chain has TRBV30 and TRBJ1-4; a possible D gene is TRBD1 (5 bases). Germline loops: CDR1 GTSNPN, CDR2 SVGIG (reference sequence). The V gene lost 3 bases and the J gene lost 5 bases, with 13 bases spanning the gap. The CDR3 runs 14 residues. The CDR3 coding sequence is TGTGCCTGGAGCCGAGGGGACTCAAATGAAAAACTGTTTTTT. Residues: CAWSRGDSNEKLFF.

This chain joins TRBV30 and TRBJ1-5, with a weak D call TRBD1 (5 bases). CDR3 length: 13 amino acids. V dropped 2 bases and J dropped 9 bases, with 14 bases sitting between them. CDR1 is GTSNPN, CDR2 SVGIG, per germline (reference sequence). This CDR3 reads CAWSPRGDGPQHF. CDR3 nucleotides: TGTGCCTGGAGTCCACGGGGGGATGGGCCCCAGCATTTT.

The rearrangement links TRBV6-6 to TRBJ2-7, with 7 bases that match TRBD1. There are 14 residues in the CDR3. The ends lost 2 bases at V and 3 bases at J; junction bases unmatched: 4. Germline values: CDR1 MNHNY, CDR2 SVGAGI (reference sequence). The CDR3 DNA follows: TGTGCCAGCAGTTACGATGCAGGGGGCTACGAGCAGTACTTC. This gives the protein CASSYDAGGYEQYF.

The chain is built from TRBV29-1 and TRBJ2-5, with 8 bases lining up with TRBD1. Trimming removed 4 bases from V and 5 bases from J; junction bases left unmatched: 9. CDR1 is SQVTM, CDR2 ANQGSEA, per germline. The CDR3 runs to 14 residues. CDR3 region: CSVAQGALGETQYF. CDR3 DNA sequence: TGCAGCGTTGCTCAGGGGGCTTTGGGTGAGACCCAGTACTTC. Using reference TRBV29-1 and TRBJ2-5 for the parts outside the CDR3, the full variable domain is SAVISQKPSRDICQRGTSLTIQCQVDSQVTMMFWYRQQPGQSLTLIATANQGSEATYESGFVIDKFPISRPNLTFSTLTVSNMSPEDSSIYLCSVAQGALGETQYFGPGTRLLVL.

The chain has TRBV15 and TRBJ1-4, with 8 bases identical to TRBD1. The germline CDR1 and CDR2 sequences are LNHNV and YYDKDF (reference sequence). V dropped 1 base and J dropped 5; count of bases not matched to a gene: 3. The length of the CDR3 is 15 residues. The CDR3 region is CATSRGQGMNEKLFF. The CDR3 bases are TGTGCCACCAGCAGAGGACAGGGGATGAATGAAAAACTGTTTTTT.

This chain connects TRBV11-3 to TRBJ2-1; D is perhaps TRBD1 (6 bases). Per germline, CDR1 SGHNT and CDR2 YENEEA. Trimming left V 0 bases short and J 7 bases short, with 10 bases between. The CDR3 is 14 amino acids. CDR3 DNA: TGTGCCAGCAGCTTAGAGGGGGCGTATAATGAGCAGTTCTTC. Its protein is CASSLEGAYNEQFF.

The chain joins TRBV5-6 to TRBJ1-5, with TRBD1 identical over 8 bases. Germline trimming cut 4 bases from V and 0 bases from J; bases unmatched to any gene: 6. The germline CDR1 and CDR2 sequences are SGHDT and YYEEEE. The length of the CDR3 is 16 residues. The CDR3 spells CASSIRTGNSNQPQHF. The CDR3, as DNA: TGTGCCAGCAGCATCCGGACAGGGAATAGCAATCAGCCCCAGCATTTT.